Below, 19 T cell receptor beta chains from the same sample are listed, as sequenced in a study of T-cell reconstitution after alpha-beta-depleted transplantation in children. Unique molecular identifiers were used in preparing the TCRbeta library. Via MiXCR, TCRdb re-called the PCR reads, giving one row per CDR3 protein. The sample lists around 380,000 distinct CDR3 sequences, about a tenth occurring once. The material was PBMCs from the stem cell graft donor, obtained from the stem cell graft. The receptor source for this set is a human donor who donated a stem cell graft to a child with acute myeloid leukemia.

This clonotype was recorded many times. The V and J genes are TRBV12-3 or TRBV12-4 and TRBJ2-5; 7 positions agree with TRBD1. This CDR3 comprises 15 residues. V lost 5 bases and J lost 0; bases outside the gene matches: 6. CDR3 loop: CASSPLGQNQETQYF. In nucleotides, the CDR3 is TGTGCCAGCAGTCCGCTGGGACAGAACCAAGAGACCCAGTACTTC.

This clonotype was picked up a small number of times. The chain is built from TRBV5-1 and TRBJ1-2; 8 positions agree with TRBD1. J was trimmed by 4 bases and V by 4 bases; bases with no gene match: 6. The CDR3 is made up of 14 amino acids. CDR1 is SGHRS, CDR2 YFSETQ, per germline. The CDR3 sequence: CASSLTGASYGYTF. The CDR3 DNA is TGCGCCAGCAGCCTGACAGGGGCCTCCTATGGCTACACCTTC.

The chain joins TRBV27 to TRBJ1-1; D unresolved. CDR1 and CDR2 (germline): MNHEY, SMNVEV (reference sequence). The V gene lost 1 base and the J gene lost 6 bases, with 9 bases spanning the gap. The CDR3 totals 13 residues. CDR3 region: CASSLFWAAEAFF. The CDR3 region has the DNA TGTGCCAGCAGTTTATTCTGGGCTGCTGAAGCTTTCTTT.

In this sample, this clonotype turned up a few times. The V and J genes are TRBV10-3 and TRBJ2-5; 7 nucleotides match TRBD1. J lost 2 bases, V lost 8 bases, and 5 bases had no gene match. This CDR3 is 13 amino acids long. The germline V gene encodes CDR1 ENHRY and CDR2 SYGVKD. The CDR3 is CAIRGQIQETQYF. DNA of the CDR3: TGTGCCATCCGGGGACAGATACAAGAGACCCAGTACTTC.

Many counts were recorded for this clonotype. The rearrangement uses TRBV9 and TRBJ2-1; maybe TRBD1 (5 bases). V shed 0 bases and J shed 6 bases, with 22 bases lying between them. The CDR3 extends over 18 amino acids. Germline CDR1 and CDR2: SGDLS and YYNGEE. The CDR3 region has the DNA TGTGCCAGCAGCGTAGCGCAGACCCGCACAGGTTGGCTCAATGAGCAGTTCTTC. It specifies CASSVAQTRTGWLNEQFF.

This clonotype was seen a few times. The chain links TRBV27 to TRBJ1-1, with 8 positions matching TRBD1. This CDR3 spans 15 amino acids. The junction had 8 bases not matched to a gene; V was cut back by 4 bases and J by 4 bases. The V gene's germline CDR1 is MNHEY and CDR2 SMNVEV (reference sequence). The CDR3 sequence is CASSSGGAGSTEAFF. The CDR3 region has the DNA TGTGCCAGCAGTTCAGGGGGCGCGGGAAGCACTGAAGCTTTCTTT.

The gene calls are TRBV5-1 and TRBJ2-3; a weak D match, TRBD2 (7 bases). With 5 bases removed from V and 7 bases from J, the gap between germline ends came to 23 bases. The CDR3 sequence is 16 residues long. Looked up from germline, CDR1 is SGHRS and CDR2 is YFSETQ. For the CDR3, the DNA is TGCGCCAGCAGACGCCGGGGGGAACAGGGTGTCAATACGCAGTATTTT. Protein product: CASRRRGEQGVNTQYF.

This clonotype was seen only a few times. The chain is built from TRBV29-1 and TRBJ2-4, with D possibly being TRBD1 (5 bases). V lost 4 bases and J 8 bases, leaving 21 bases between the germline ends. The germline gives CDR1 SQVTM, CDR2 ANQGSEA. The CDR3 is 15 amino acids. CDR3 loop: CSVAAAGSLKHIQYF. DNA of the CDR3: TGCAGCGTTGCGGCAGCAGGGTCACTTAAACACATTCAGTACTTC.

The DNA of the CDR3 is TGTGCCAGCTCAAGGATGGGTTCTGGAAACACCATATATTTT. It translates to CASSRMGSGNTIYF. V is TRBV6-1 and J is TRBJ1-3; no definite D call. This CDR3 spans 14 amino acids. V lost 8 bases to trimming and J lost 1 base, with 12 bases between them. Germline-derived CDR1 and CDR2 are MNHNS and SASEGT.

This sequence joins TRBV9 and TRBJ2-1, with 7 bases identical to TRBD1. J lost 4 bases, V lost 1 base, and 5 bases had no gene match. Germline V CDR1 and CDR2: SGDLS, YYNGEE. CDR3 length: 15 residues. The CDR3 DNA follows: TGTGCCAGCAGCGTACGGGGACAGAGTTACAATGAGCAGTTCTTC. It encodes CASSVRGQSYNEQFF.

This chain joins TRBV20-1 and TRBJ1-1; 7 bases line up with TRBD1. Germline lookup yields CDR1 DFQATT and CDR2 SNEGSKA (reference sequence). The CDR3 totals 13 residues. Trimming cost V 4 bases and J 1 base; bases outside gene matches: 3. The CDR3 DNA reads TGCAGTGCTAACCGGGACAGGAACACTGAAGCTTTCTTT. It yields the protein CSANRDRNTEAFF.

This chain connects TRBV6-1 to TRBJ2-7; D is possibly TRBD2 (6 bases). The V end was cut by 2 bases, the J end by 2 bases, with 16 bases between. From germline, CDR1 is MNHNS and CDR2 SASEGT. The CDR3 is 16 amino acids. CDR3 in DNA: TGTGCCAGCAGTGAATTAGGGTCGGGAGTCGCCTACGAGCAGTACTTC. Its protein product is CASSELGSGVAYEQYF.

The table lists this clonotype with a few counts. This chain links TRBV5-1 with TRBJ2-1; 9 positions match TRBD2. CDR1 and CDR2 (germline): SGHRS, YFSETQ. Trimming cost V 0 bases and J 0 bases; bases outside gene matches: 7. The CDR3 has 18 amino acids. The CDR3, as DNA: TGCGCCAGCAGCTTGGATGGCGGGGGGGCCTTCTCCTACAATGAGCAGTTCTTC. Translating gives CASSLDGGGAFSYNEQFF.

The genes are TRBV6-5 and TRBJ2-6, with D possibly TRBD1 on 6 matching bases. V gave up 4 bases and J gave up 2 bases, with 15 bases separating them. Germline loops: CDR1 MNHEY, CDR2 SVGAGI. The CDR3 sequence is 17 residues long. The CDR3 loop is CASSSPIRQAGANVLTF. DNA for the CDR3: TGTGCCAGCAGTTCCCCAATTAGACAGGCTGGGGCCAACGTCCTGACTTTC.

The chain recombines TRBV27 with TRBJ1-4; D unresolved. Trimming took off 5 bases at V and 0 bases at J, with 13 bases between the two ends. Germline assignment: CDR1 MNHEY and CDR2 SMNVEV (reference sequence). The CDR3 covers 16 residues. In nucleotides, the CDR3 is TGTGCCAGCAGTCTAGACCCCCGGGCAACTAATGAAAAACTGTTTTTT. Translating gives CASSLDPRATNEKLFF.

Notes on this clonotype: This sequence may be a read error, since a much larger clone differs from it by one base. V is TRBV15 and J is TRBJ2-3; no clear D gene. This CDR3 contains 16 residues. Germline V gene lookup returns CDR1 LNHNV and CDR2 YYDKDF (reference sequence). V was shortened by 0 bases and J by 4 bases, with 14 bases between the two germline ends. The CDR3 region is CATSRDLRSTPDTQYF. The CDR3 DNA reads TGTGCCACCAGCAGAGATCTCCGCTCCACGCCAGATACGCAGTATTTT.

This clonotype was seen only a few times. The CDR3, as DNA: TGTGCCAGCAGCGCCCGCAGGGGGAACACTGAAGCTTTCTTT. Amino acid sequence: CASSARRGNTEAFF. The rearrangement links TRBV7-8 to TRBJ1-1; the D gene is possibly TRBD1 (6 bases). The germline gives CDR1 SGHVS, CDR2 FQNEAQ. V dropped 5 bases and J dropped 1 base, with 11 bases sitting between them. There are 14 residues in the CDR3.

The J gene is TRBJ2-6, the V gene TRBV6-5; unclear D gene. Germline V gene lookup returns CDR1 MNHEY and CDR2 SVGAGI. Trimming took 2 bases from V and 0 from J, leaving 5 bases between them. The CDR3 spans 15 residues. DNA for the CDR3: TGTGCCAGCAGTTACGTGGGCTCTGGGGCCAACGTCCTGACTTTC. Residues: CASSYVGSGANVLTF.

The chain has TRBV9 and TRBJ1-6; D not resolved. The CDR3 is 15 residues long. CDR1 SGDLS and CDR2 YYNGEE come from the germline V gene. The V end was cut by 0 bases, the J end by 7 bases, with 11 bases between. CDR3 sequence reads: CASSVEGRKNSPLHF. The CDR3 coding sequence is TGTGCCAGCAGCGTAGAAGGACGGAAAAATTCACCCCTCCACTTT.